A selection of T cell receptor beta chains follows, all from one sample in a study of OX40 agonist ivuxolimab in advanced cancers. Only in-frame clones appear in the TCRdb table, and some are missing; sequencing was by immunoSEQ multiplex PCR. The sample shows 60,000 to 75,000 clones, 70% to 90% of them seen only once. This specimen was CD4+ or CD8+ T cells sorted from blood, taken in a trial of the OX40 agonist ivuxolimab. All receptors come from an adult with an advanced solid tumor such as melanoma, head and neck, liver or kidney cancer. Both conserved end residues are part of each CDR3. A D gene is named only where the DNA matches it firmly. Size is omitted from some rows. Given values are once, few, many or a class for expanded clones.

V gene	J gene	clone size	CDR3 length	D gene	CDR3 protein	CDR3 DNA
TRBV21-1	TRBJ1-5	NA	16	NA	CASSKAGTKGNQPQHF	TGTGCCAGCAGCAAAGCAGGGACGAAGGGCAATCAGCCCCAGCATTTT
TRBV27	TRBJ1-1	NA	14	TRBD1	CASSFKTGGTEAFF	TGTGCCAGCAGTTTTAAAACAGGGGGCACTGAAGCTTTCTTT
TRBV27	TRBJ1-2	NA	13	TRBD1	CASSLTGYGGYTF	TGTGCCAGCAGTTTGACAGGGTACGGTGGCTACACCTTC
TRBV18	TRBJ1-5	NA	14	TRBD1	CASSQGAANQPQHF	TGTGCCAGCTCACAGGGGGCTGCTAATCAGCCCCAGCATTTT
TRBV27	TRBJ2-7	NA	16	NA	CASSLQTRPPFDEQYF	TGTGCCAGCAGTCTCCAGACTAGACCCCCTTTCGACGAGCAGTACTTC
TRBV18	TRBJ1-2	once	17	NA	CASSQVVKAATNYGYTF	TGTGCCAGCTCACAGGTGGTAAAGGCCGCGACTAACTATGGCTACACCTTC
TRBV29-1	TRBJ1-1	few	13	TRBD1	CSARGGDYTEAFF	TGCAGCGCTAGAGGGGGCGACTACACTGAAGCTTTCTTT
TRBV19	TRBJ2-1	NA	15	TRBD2	CASKVAGGPFNEQFF	TGTGCCAGTAAAGTAGCGGGGGGGCCTTTTAATGAGCAGTTCTTC
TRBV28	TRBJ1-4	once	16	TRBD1	CASSPGTGGLPEKLFF	TGTGCCAGCAGTCCCGGGACAGGGGGTTTACCTGAAAAACTGTTTTTT
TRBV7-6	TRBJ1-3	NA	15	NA	CASSLARGSGNTIYF	TGTGCCAGCAGCCTTGCGAGGGGCTCTGGAAACACCATATATTTT
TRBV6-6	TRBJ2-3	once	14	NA	CASSYEFGPDTQYF	TGTGCCAGCAGTTACGAATTCGGCCCAGATACGCAGTATTTT
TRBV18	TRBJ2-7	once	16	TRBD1	CASSPLLTGHSYEQYF	TGTGCCAGCTCACCACTACTGACAGGGCACTCCTACGAGCAGTACTTC
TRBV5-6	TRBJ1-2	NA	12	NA	CASSNGGYGYTF	TGTGCCAGCTCGAACGGGGGCTATGGCTACACCTTC
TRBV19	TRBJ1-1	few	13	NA	CASSITGLTEAFF	TGTGCCAGTAGTATTACAGGGTTGACTGAAGCTTTCTTT
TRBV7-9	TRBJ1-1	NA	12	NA	CASSPTGLAAFF	TGTGCCAGCTCACCCACAGGGTTAGCAGCTTTCTTT
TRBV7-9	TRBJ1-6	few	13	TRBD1	CASTGQNNSPLHF	TGTGCCAGCACGGGACAGAATAATTCACCCCTCCACTTT
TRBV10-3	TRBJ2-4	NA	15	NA	CAISESSRSGNIQYF	TGTGCCATCAGTGAGTCGTCTAGATCGGGAAACATTCAGTACTTC
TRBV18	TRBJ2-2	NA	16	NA	CASSRGIDADTGELFF	TGTGCCAGCTCGCGCGGGATCGATGCGGACACCGGGGAGCTGTTTTTT
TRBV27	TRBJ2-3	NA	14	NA	CASSLVRGTDTQYF	TGTGCCAGCAGTTTAGTCCGGGGCACAGATACGCAGTATTTT
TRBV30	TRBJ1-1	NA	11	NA	CARVFNTEAFF	TGTGCCCGCGTCTTTAACACTGAAGCTTTCTTT
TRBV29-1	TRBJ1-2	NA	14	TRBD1	CSVALQGAREGYTF	TGCAGCGTTGCCCTACAGGGGGCACGGGAGGGCTACACCTTC
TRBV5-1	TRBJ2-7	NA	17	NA	CASSLELGMGILREQYF	TGCGCCAGCAGCTTGGAGTTGGGGATGGGGATCCTACGCGAGCAGTACTTC
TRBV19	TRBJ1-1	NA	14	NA	CASSTRAGNTEAFF	TGTGCCAGTAGTACCCGGGCGGGTAACACTGAAGCTTTCTTT
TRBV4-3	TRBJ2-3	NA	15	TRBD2	CASSQNGRVRDTQYF	TGCGCCAGCAGCCAAAACGGGAGGGTCCGGGATACGCAGTATTTT
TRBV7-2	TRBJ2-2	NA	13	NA	CASSFGLTGELFF	TGTGCCAGCAGCTTCGGACTGACCGGGGAGCTGTTTTTT
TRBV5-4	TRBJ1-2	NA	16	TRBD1	CASSFRGGAKTYGYTF	TGTGCCAGCAGCTTCAGGGGGGGAGCAAAGACCTATGGCTACACCTTC
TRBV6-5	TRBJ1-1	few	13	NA	CASSPSHSTEAFF	TGTGCCAGCAGCCCCAGTCATAGCACTGAAGCTTTCTTT
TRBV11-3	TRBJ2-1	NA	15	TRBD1	CASSLGQGFYNEQFF	TGTGCCAGCAGCTTGGGACAGGGGTTCTACAATGAGCAGTTCTTC
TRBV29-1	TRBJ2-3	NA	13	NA	CSVERPNTDTQYF	TGCAGCGTTGAGAGGCCTAACACAGATACGCAGTATTTT
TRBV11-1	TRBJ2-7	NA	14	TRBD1	CASSLSTGLDEQYF	TGTGCCAGCAGCTTATCGACAGGGCTCGACGAGCAGTACTTC
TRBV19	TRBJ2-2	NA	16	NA	CASRFRDPTATGELFF	TGTGCCAGTAGGTTCCGGGACCCAACCGCCACCGGGGAGCTGTTTTTT
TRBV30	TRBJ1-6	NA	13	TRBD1	CAWGTANNSPLHF	TGTGCCTGGGGGACAGCAAATAATTCACCCCTCCACTTT
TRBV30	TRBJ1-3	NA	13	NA	CAWNGQPGNTIYF	TGTGCCTGGAACGGGCAGCCTGGAAACACCATATATTTT
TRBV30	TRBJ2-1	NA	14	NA	CAKGPGGPYNEQFF	TGTGCCAAGGGACCAGGGGGGCCCTACAATGAGCAGTTCTTC
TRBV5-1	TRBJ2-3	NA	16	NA	CASSSFVGTGTDTQYF	TGCGCCAGCAGCTCCTTTGTCGGAACAGGGACAGATACGCAGTATTTT
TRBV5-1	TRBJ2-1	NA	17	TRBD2	CASSPRTSGGSYNEQFF	TGCGCCAGCAGCCCCCGGACTAGCGGGGGCTCCTACAATGAGCAGTTCTTC
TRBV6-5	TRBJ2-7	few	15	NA	CASSYSISQGFEQYF	TGTGCCAGCAGTTACTCGATTTCGCAGGGTTTCGAGCAGTACTTC
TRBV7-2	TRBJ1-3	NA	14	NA	CASSLEPDGNTIYF	TGTGCCAGCAGCTTAGAGCCGGATGGAAACACCATATATTTT
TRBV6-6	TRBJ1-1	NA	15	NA	CASSTGGQRDTEAFF	TGTGCCAGCAGCACCGGTGGGCAGAGGGACACTGAAGCTTTCTTT
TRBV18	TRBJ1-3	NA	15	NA	CASSQQEGRGNTIYF	TGTGCCAGCTCACAACAGGAAGGTCGAGGAAACACCATATATTTT
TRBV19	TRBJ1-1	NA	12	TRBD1	CASSKRQGVAFF	TGTGCCAGTAGTAAACGACAGGGAGTAGCTTTCTTT
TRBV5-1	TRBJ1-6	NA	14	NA	CASSSTRENSPLHF	TGCGCCAGCAGCTCGACAAGGGAGAATTCACCCCTCCACTTT
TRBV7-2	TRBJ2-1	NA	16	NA	CASTPGGGQSYNEQFF	TGTGCCAGCACCCCAGGGGGAGGGCAGTCCTACAATGAGCAGTTCTTC